The 32 T cell receptor beta chains below all came from one sample that was sequenced in a study of T cell changes during pregnancy in multiple sclerosis. Data came from immunoSEQ multiplex PCR; TCRdb stores just in-frame clones and leaves some out. The data show tens of thousands of clones, approximately 92% seen once. Material: CD4+ T cells from peripheral blood mononuclear cells, obtained in the third trimester of pregnancy. These receptors were collected from a female donor with multiple sclerosis, enrolled in a pregnancy study.

This sequence joins TRBV5-1 and TRBJ1-1; tentatively, D is TRBD1 (6 bases). This CDR3 is 15 amino acids long. Germline V gene data show CDR1 as SGHRS and CDR2 as YFSETQ. With 0 bases removed from V and 0 bases from J, the gap between germline ends came to 9 bases. In DNA, the CDR3 is TGCGCCAGCAGCTTGGATGGACAGATGAACACTGAAGCTTTCTTT. Translation gives CASSLDGQMNTEAFF.

The V call is TRBV27, the J call TRBJ2-5; 9 positions agree with TRBD1. This CDR3 is built from 14 residues. Germline-derived CDR1 and CDR2 are MNHEY and SMNVEV (reference sequence). V trimming: 4 bases; J trimming: 5 bases; junction bases outside the gene matches: 5. CDR3 sequence (DNA): TGTGCCAGCAGTTGGGGGACAGGGAAGGAGACCCAGTACTTC. Translated, it gives CASSWGTGKETQYF.

This sequence joins TRBV10-3 and TRBJ1-1; no clear D gene. CDR1 is ENHRY, CDR2 SYGVKD, per germline. The CDR3 is made up of 14 amino acids. The V and J ends lost 0 bases and 0 bases respectively, with 5 bases between them. CDR3 sequence: CAISESQVNTEAFF. The CDR3 nucleotides read TGTGCCATCAGTGAGTCTCAGGTGAACACTGAAGCTTTCTTT.

The chain links TRBV19 to TRBJ1-3, with D possibly being TRBD1 (5 bases). This CDR3 has 15 amino acids. Germline CDR1 is LNHDA and CDR2 is SQIVND (reference sequence). V dropped 5 bases and J dropped 0 bases, with 11 bases sitting between them. The DNA for the CDR3 is TGTGCCAGTAGTGCAACGACAGCCTCTGGAAACACCATATATTTT. Translation: CASSATTASGNTIYF.

This chain joins TRBV6-5 and TRBJ2-5, with D possibly matching TRBD2 (5 bases). The V end lost 6 bases, the J end lost 2 bases, and 13 bases lay between the germline ends. The length of the CDR3 is 14 residues. Germline-derived CDR1 and CDR2 are MNHEY and SVGAGI. The CDR3 region has the DNA TGTGCCAGCAGCCTACTAGGTAGGCAAGAGACCCAGTACTTC. This gives the protein CASSLLGRQETQYF.

This chain joins TRBV30 and TRBJ1-2; D is possibly TRBD1 (5 bases). Deletions cut 4 bases from V and 3 bases from J, with 12 bases between. This CDR3 spans 13 amino acids. The V gene's germline CDR1 is GTSNPN and CDR2 SVGIG (reference sequence). The CDR3 loop reads CAWIEGVDYGYTF. The DNA for the CDR3 is TGTGCCTGGATCGAAGGGGTTGACTATGGCTACACCTTC. The whole variable domain, remainder taken from reference TRBV30 and TRBJ1-2, is SQTIHQWPATLVQPVGSPLSLECTVEGTSNPNLYWYRQAAGRGLQLLFYSVGIGQISSEVPQNLSASRPQDRQFILSSKKLLLSDSGFYLCAWIEGVDYGYTFGSGTRLTVV.

This chain uses TRBV29-1 with TRBJ2-3; TRBD1 matches 9 bases. The J segment lost 1 base and the V segment lost 0 bases, leaving 5 bases of the junction unmatched. The CDR3 covers 16 residues. From germline, CDR1 is SQVTM and CDR2 ANQGSEA. DNA for the CDR3: TGCAGCGTTGAAGATCCTAGGACAGGGGGCACAGATACGCAGTATTTT. Its protein product is CSVEDPRTGGTDTQYF.

V and J are TRBV2 and TRBJ2-2, with TRBD1 matching 7 bases. CDR3 length: 15 residues. V shed 7 bases, J shed 6 bases, and the junction held 11 bases outside the gene matches. The germline V gene encodes CDR1 SNHLY and CDR2 FYNNEI. The CDR3 coding sequence is TGTGCCAGCAAAGAACAGGGGATAGGGTCCGGGGAGCTGTTTTTT. Translation: CASKEQGIGSGELFF.

Written as DNA, the CDR3 is TGTGCCAGCTACCTAGCGGGAGCCCACTACGAGCAGTACTTC. As protein: CASYLAGAHYEQYF. The J gene is TRBJ2-7, the V gene TRBV6-1, with 10 positions matching TRBD2. The V and J ends lost 8 bases and 3 bases, in that order; junction bases with no gene match: 7. The CDR3 has 14 amino acids. Germline V gene data show CDR1 as MNHNS and CDR2 as SASEGT.

The chain couples TRBV5-1 to TRBJ2-1; D is possibly TRBD2 (6 bases). Trimming took 0 bases from V and 9 from J, leaving 16 bases between them. The CDR3 covers 15 residues. Germline V gene lookup returns CDR1 SGHRS and CDR2 YFSETQ. CDR3 DNA sequence: TGCGCCAGCAGCTTGGAAGGGAGGACCGAGGGTGAGCAGTTCTTC. The encoded protein is CASSLEGRTEGEQFF.

The chain recombines TRBV27 with TRBJ1-5; D might be TRBD1 (6 bases). The CDR3 extends over 13 amino acids. The V gene's germline CDR1 is MNHEY and CDR2 SMNVEV (reference sequence). The V gene lost 2 bases and the J gene lost 4 bases, with 6 bases spanning the gap. In DNA form, the CDR3 reads TGTGCCAGCAGTTTAAGGGGGAATCAGCCCCAGCATTTT. Translation: CASSLRGNQPQHF.

This clone showed up just once. The CDR3 nucleotides read TGTGCCTGGAGTCGAGCCCAGGGGAACTACGAGCAGTACTTC. Encoded protein: CAWSRAQGNYEQYF. This sequence joins TRBV30 and TRBJ2-7; a possible D gene is TRBD1 (6 bases). V was cut by 2 bases and J by 3 bases, with 14 bases left in between. The CDR3 loop spans 14 amino acids. The germline V gene has CDR1 GTSNPN and CDR2 SVGIG (reference sequence).

The J gene is TRBJ2-7, the V gene TRBV18, with TRBD1 matching over 7 bases. The CDR3 spans 14 residues. V lost 2 bases and J lost 2; bases outside the gene matches: 3. Per germline, CDR1 KGHSH and CDR2 LQKENI. The CDR3 region is CASSPDRATYEQYF. The DNA of the CDR3 is TGTGCCAGCTCACCAGACAGGGCCACCTACGAGCAGTACTTC. The complete variable domain, with remaining parts taken from reference TRBV18 and TRBJ2-7, reads NAGVMQNPRHLVRRRGQEARLRCSPMKGHSHVYWYRQLPEEGLKFMVYLQKENIIDESGMPKERFSAEFPKEGPSILRIQQVVRGDSAAYFCASSPDRATYEQYFGPGTRLTVT.

J is TRBJ2-3 and V is TRBV19, with 9 positions matching TRBD2. CDR3 length: 18 amino acids. Germline CDR1 LNHDA, CDR2 SQIVND (reference sequence). The V gene end was trimmed by 5 bases and the J gene end by 3 bases; junction bases not matched to a gene: 15. The CDR3 DNA reads TGTGCCAGTAGTTCCGAGCCGGGGACTAGCAGAATTACAGATACGCAGTATTTT. Amino acids: CASSSEPGTSRITDTQYF. The whole variable domain, filled in from reference TRBV19 and TRBJ2-3, reads DGGITQSPKYLFRKEGQNVTLSCEQNLNHDAMYWYRQDPGQGLRLIYYSQIVNDFQKGDIAEGYSVSREKKESFPLTVTSAQKNPTAFYLCASSSEPGTSRITDTQYFGPGTRLTVL.

This chain connects TRBV5-1 to TRBJ2-1; 7 bases map to TRBD2. The CDR3 spans 14 residues. V lost 0 bases and J lost 7; bases outside the gene matches: 4. Germline values: CDR1 SGHRS, CDR2 YFSETQ. CDR3 coding DNA: TGCGCCAGCAGCTTGGTACACGGGGGGAATGAGCAGTTCTTC. The encoded protein is CASSLVHGGNEQFF.

V gene TRBV5-1 combines with J gene TRBJ2-1; possibly TRBD1 for D (5 bases). V lost 0 bases and J 0 bases, leaving 19 bases between the germline ends. The CDR3 length is 19 residues. Germline CDR1 SGHRS, CDR2 YFSETQ. The CDR3 DNA follows: TGCGCCAGCAGCTTGGATGGCAGGGTGGCAATTGGCTCCTACAATGAGCAGTTCTTC. Translating it yields CASSLDGRVAIGSYNEQFF.

V gene TRBV28 combines with J gene TRBJ2-1; D possibly corresponds to TRBD2 (5 bases). This CDR3 has 12 amino acids. From germline, CDR1 is MDHEN and CDR2 SYDVKM. V lost 6 bases and J lost 15, with 18 bases in between. The CDR3 region has the DNA TGTGCCAGCAGCAGCCAAAGGGAGCGGCGGTTCTTC. Residues: CASSSQRERRFF.

The chain has TRBV6-4 and TRBJ1-1; D might be TRBD1 (6 bases). V lost 3 bases to trimming and J lost 5 bases, with 16 bases between them. CDR3 length equals 15 residues. CDR1 MRHNA and CDR2 SNTAGT come from the germline V gene. This CDR3 is CASSDSPGARTEAFF. CDR3 nucleotide sequence: TGTGCCAGCAGTGATAGTCCAGGGGCCCGGACTGAAGCTTTCTTT.

The V and J genes are TRBV7-9 and TRBJ2-3; 8 bases align to TRBD2. The CDR3 is made up of 15 amino acids. V lost 6 bases, J lost 5 bases, and 10 bases stayed unmatched. Germline CDR1 SEHNR, CDR2 FQNEAQ (reference sequence). CDR3 coding DNA: TGTGCCAGCAGTTTGAACAGCGGGAGAGGAGATACGCAGTATTTT. Amino acid sequence: CASSLNSGRGDTQYF.

The chain carries TRBV7-9 and TRBJ2-3; D remains ambiguous. CDR3 length: 13 residues. The V end was cut by 5 bases, the J end by 1 base, with 7 bases between. Germline V gene lookup returns CDR1 SEHNR and CDR2 FQNEAQ (reference sequence). The CDR3 spells CASSLLGTDTQYF. The CDR3 region has the DNA TGTGCCAGCAGCCTTTTAGGCACAGATACGCAGTATTTT. The full variable domain, completed using reference TRBV7-9 and TRBJ2-3, is DTGVSQNPRHKITKRGQNVTFRCDPISEHNRLYWYRQTLGQGPEFLTYFQNEAQLEKSRLLSDRFSAERPKGSFSTLEIQRTEQGDSAMYLCASSLLGTDTQYFGPGTRLTVL.

The chain has TRBV25-1 and TRBJ2-5, with TRBD1 matching over 8 bases. CDR3 length: 13 residues. Germline CDR1 is MGHDK and CDR2 is SYGVNS. CDR3 region: CASTGGVVETQYF. The CDR3 region has the DNA TGTGCTTCTACAGGGGGAGTCGTTGAGACCCAGTACTTC.

This sequence joins TRBV5-1 and TRBJ2-1; 12 bases agree with TRBD2. The CDR3 covers 16 residues. Germline V gene lookup returns CDR1 SGHRS and CDR2 YFSETQ. V lost 4 bases to trimming and J lost 1 base; unmatched junction nucleotides: 3. CDR3 bases: TGCGCCAGCAGCCCCGGACTAGCGGGATCCTACAATGAGCAGTTCTTC. Translating gives CASSPGLAGSYNEQFF.

V gene TRBV5-1 combines with J gene TRBJ2-7; TRBD2 agrees at 11 bases. The germline V gene encodes CDR1 SGHRS and CDR2 YFSETQ. After removal of 4 bases from V and 7 bases from J, the junction contained 10 bases not matched to a gene. CDR3 size: 15 residues. The CDR3 protein is CASSTLAGGAREQYF. CDR3 coding DNA: TGCGCCAGCAGCACCCTAGCGGGAGGTGCTAGGGAGCAGTACTTC.

This rearrangement joins TRBV5-1 to TRBJ2-5; 7 bases match TRBD1. The germline V gene encodes CDR1 SGHRS and CDR2 YFSETQ. There are 15 residues in the CDR3. V lost 0 bases to trimming and J lost 1 base; unmatched junction nucleotides: 3. The CDR3 loop is CASSLAGQLQETQYF. The CDR3 bases are TGCGCCAGCAGCTTGGCGGGACAGCTCCAAGAGACCCAGTACTTC.

The chain is built from TRBV2 and TRBJ2-1, with 12 bases that match TRBD2. From germline, CDR1 is SNHLY and CDR2 FYNNEI. The trim removed 4 bases at V and 0 bases at J, leaving 1 base unmatched. The CDR3 is 16 residues long. The CDR3 reads CASSATSGSSYNEQFF. The CDR3 DNA is TGTGCCAGCAGTGCGACTAGCGGGAGCTCCTACAATGAGCAGTTCTTC. Supplemented by reference TRBV2 and TRBJ2-1, the full variable domain reads EPEVTQTPSHQVTQMGQEVILRCVPISNHLYFYWYRQILGQKVEFLVSFYNNEISEKSEIFDDQFSVERPDGSNFTLKIRSTKLEDSAMYFCASSATSGSSYNEQFFGPGTRLTVL.

The chain couples TRBV5-8 to TRBJ2-5; D gene unclear. The CDR3 consists of 11 residues. V dropped 6 bases and J dropped 5 bases, with 8 bases sitting between them. Germline V gene sequence: CDR1 SGHTS, CDR2 YDEGEE. CDR3 sequence reads: CASTQQETQYF. CDR3 in DNA: TGTGCCAGCACTCAACAGGAGACCCAGTACTTC.

The table lists this clone with a few counts. The chain employs TRBV10-3 and TRBJ1-1, with D possibly being TRBD1 (5 bases). The V and J ends lost 0 bases and 11 bases respectively, with 16 bases between them. CDR1 is ENHRY and CDR2 is SYGVKD in the germline V gene. The CDR3 runs 14 residues. Here the CDR3 reads CAISESGGPGHAFF. In DNA, the CDR3 is TGTGCCATCAGTGAGTCGGGTGGCCCCGGACACGCTTTCTTT.

The CDR3 loop reads CASSLRLHLIQETQYF. The CDR3 DNA sequence: TGCGCCAGCAGCTTGAGACTCCATCTAATCCAAGAGACCCAGTACTTC. V and J are TRBV5-1 and TRBJ2-5; D remains ambiguous. The CDR3 runs 16 residues. CDR1 is SGHRS and CDR2 is YFSETQ in the germline V gene. Trimming removed 1 base from V and 1 base from J, with 14 bases in between.

This chain uses TRBV7-9 with TRBJ2-5; 7 positions agree with TRBD1. CDR3 length equals 17 residues. V shed 5 bases and J 4 bases; nucleotides not matched to a gene: 16. In germline, CDR1 is SEHNR, CDR2 FQNEAQ (reference sequence). The CDR3 bases are TGTGCCAGCAGCACCGACAGGGACCCCATGTTGCGAGAGACCCAGTACTTC. It translates to CASSTDRDPMLRETQYF.

V and J are TRBV6-5 and TRBJ1-4; TRBD1 matches at 7 bases. Unmatched junction bases numbered 5, after V lost 4 bases and J lost 3 bases. This CDR3 spans 15 amino acids. CDR1 and CDR2 (germline): MNHEY, SVGAGI. The CDR3 protein is CASSSPGQPNEKLFF. Written as DNA, the CDR3 is TGTGCCAGCAGTTCTCCGGGACAGCCTAATGAAAAACTGTTTTTT.

The rearrangement uses TRBV9 and TRBJ1-3; TRBD1 might be the D (6 bases). Germline V lookup: CDR1 SGDLS, CDR2 YYNGEE. The V end was cut by 0 bases, the J end by 0 bases, with 10 bases between. This CDR3 has 16 residues. Written as DNA, the CDR3 is TGTGCCAGCAGCGTAGCAGGGACACACTCTGGAAACACCATATATTTT. Its protein is CASSVAGTHSGNTIYF.

This clone was seen only once. The chain recombines TRBV19 with TRBJ2-1, with TRBD1 matching over 8 bases. Unmatched junction bases numbered 5, after V lost 2 bases and J lost 2 bases. The germline gives CDR1 LNHDA, CDR2 SQIVND (reference sequence). The CDR3 length is 16 residues. CDR3 loop: CASSILDRVPYNEQFF. CDR3 DNA: TGTGCCAGTAGTATACTGGACAGGGTCCCCTACAATGAGCAGTTCTTC.